A single sample gave rise to the 27 T cell receptor beta chains below, sequenced in a study of CD8 T cells in ankylosing spondylitis. Their cognate antigens are unknown. MiXCR was run by TCRdb on the 5' RACE reads, yielding one entry per CDR3 protein. The sample has about 700,000 distinct CDR3 sequences; over 15% are singletons. Study conclusions and caveats: Ankylosing spondylitis blood appeared to carry a characteristic TCR beta motif of under ten highly homologous variants.

Source material: blood, either unsorted or a sorted T cell fraction (not recorded which). Receptors were obtained from a male donor with ankylosing spondylitis.

This clonotype was picked up a small number of times. J is TRBJ2-2 and V is TRBV29-1; 7 positions agree with TRBD1. The germline V gene has CDR1 SQVTM and CDR2 ANQGSEA. The J segment lost 6 bases and the V segment lost 6 bases, leaving 4 bases of the junction unmatched. The CDR3 covers 12 residues. CDR3 bases: TGCAGCGTCCCGACAGGGCCCGGGGAGCTGTTTTTT. This sequence encodes CSVPTGPGELFF.

This clonotype was picked up a small number of times. The chain has TRBV20-1 and TRBJ2-1; D unclear. V was clipped by 7 bases and J by 4 bases, with 8 bases between them. The germline V gene encodes CDR1 DFQATT and CDR2 SNEGSKA (reference sequence). The CDR3 is 11 amino acids. The CDR3 spells CSGRPYNEQFF. The CDR3 coding sequence is TGCAGTGGCCGCCCGTACAATGAGCAGTTCTTC.

This clonotype showed up just a few times. The chain recombines TRBV24-1 with TRBJ2-5; D remains unclear. CDR3 length: 12 residues. Germline CDR1 is KGHDR and CDR2 is SFDVKD. Deletions cut 1 base from V and 5 bases from J, with 4 bases between. CDR3 DNA sequence: TGTGCCACCAGTGATTTAGGGGAGACCCAGTACTTC. This sequence encodes CATSDLGETQYF.

The V call is TRBV6-5, the J call TRBJ1-6; 9 bases align to TRBD1. V trimming: 0 bases; J trimming: 10 bases; junction bases outside the gene matches: 10. The germline V gene encodes CDR1 MNHEY and CDR2 SVGAGI. The CDR3 is 17 amino acids. The CDR3 DNA is TGTGCCAGCAGTTACTCGATGGGACAGGGAAGAGGATCACCCCTCCACTTT. It encodes CASSYSMGQGRGSPLHF.

This clonotype was seen a handful of times. The CDR3 sequence is CASSSSSFNEQFF. Written as DNA, the CDR3 is TGTGCCAGCAGTTCGTCTAGCTTTAATGAGCAGTTCTTC. The rearrangement joins TRBV12-3 or TRBV12-4 to TRBJ2-1; weak D call: TRBD2 (5 bases). The length of the CDR3 is 13 residues. Trimming pared 4 bases from V and 7 bases from J, leaving 11 bases between.

The chain has TRBV29-1 and TRBJ1-4; 7 bases agree with TRBD1. Trimming at V came to 8 bases and at J to 4 bases, leaving 7 bases not matched to a gene. This CDR3 spans 13 amino acids. Germline-derived CDR1 and CDR2 are SQVTM and ANQGSEA. The CDR3 DNA reads as TGCAGCCATACTCAGGGGGATAATGAAAAACTGTTTTTT. This encodes CSHTQGDNEKLFF.

The V gene is TRBV9, the J gene TRBJ2-1; D ambiguous. The CDR3 has 15 residues. Germline values: CDR1 SGDLS, CDR2 YYNGEE. V shed 4 bases and J shed 4 bases, with 15 bases lying between them. The CDR3 nucleotides read TGTGCCAGCAGCCCTGCGTCGACTGGTTACAATGAGCAGTTCTTC. Translation gives CASSPASTGYNEQFF.

This chain links TRBV12-3 or TRBV12-4 with TRBJ2-4, with 9 bases aligning to TRBD1. CDR3 length equals 13 residues. The ends lost 6 bases at V and 8 bases at J; junction bases unmatched: 5. The chain's CDR3 is CASSKTGGDIQYF. The CDR3, as DNA: TGTGCCAGCAGCAAGACAGGGGGGGACATTCAGTACTTC.

The V gene is TRBV4-1, the J gene TRBJ2-7; D is tentatively TRBD1 or TRBD2 (5 bases each). The V gene's germline CDR1 is MGHRA and CDR2 YSYEKL. Trimming cost V 3 bases and J 2 bases, with 11 bases left between them. The CDR3 spans 14 residues. CDR3 loop: CASSQGPEAYEQYF. The CDR3 nucleotides read TGCGCCAGCAGCCAGGGACCCGAGGCCTACGAGCAGTACTTC.

V gene TRBV19 combines with J gene TRBJ2-6; 7 bases are shared with TRBD1. The ends lost 6 bases at V and 2 bases at J; junction bases unmatched: 1. Germline V gives CDR1 LNHDA, CDR2 SQIVND (reference sequence). CDR3 length: 14 residues. CDR3 residues: CASRQGAGANVLTF. The CDR3 nucleotides read TGTGCCAGTAGGCAGGGGGCTGGGGCCAACGTCCTGACTTTC.

Many counts were recorded for this clonotype. This chain links TRBV29-1 with TRBJ1-2; possibly TRBD1 for D (5 bases). The germline V and J ends were trimmed by 3 bases and 4 bases, with 9 bases remaining between them. This CDR3 has 12 residues. Germline loops: CDR1 SQVTM, CDR2 ANQGSEA. The CDR3 loop is CSVDQGTYGYTF. CDR3 sequence (DNA): TGCAGCGTTGATCAGGGCACCTATGGCTACACCTTC.

This clonotype was found many times. The chain couples TRBV28 to TRBJ1-1, with 8 bases aligning to TRBD1. J gave up 11 bases and V 6 bases, and 17 bases lay outside the gene matches. From germline, CDR1 is MDHEN and CDR2 SYDVKM. The CDR3 consists of 15 residues. The CDR3 region is CASSLFHPGQGSAFF. The CDR3 DNA is TGTGCCAGCAGCCTCTTTCACCCCGGACAGGGTAGCGCTTTCTTT.

This clonotype was counted ten times or more. The V call is TRBV7-8, the J call TRBJ1-4; D is uncertain. The CDR3 runs 17 residues. Trimming stripped 5 bases from V and 0 bases from J, with 16 bases between. Germline CDR1 and CDR2: SGHVS and FQNEAQ. CDR3 coding DNA: TGTGCCAGCAGCCCTAACCGACACACTGCAACTAATGAAAAACTGTTTTTT. This gives the protein CASSPNRHTATNEKLFF. Full variable domain (rest looked up from reference TRBV7-8 and TRBJ1-4): GAGVSQSPRYKVAKRGQDVALRCDPISGHVSLFWYQQALGQGPEFLTYFQNEAQLDKSGLPSDRFFAERPEGSVSTLKIQRTQQEDSAVYLCASSPNRHTATNEKLFFGSGTQLSVL.

The chain carries TRBV10-3 and TRBJ2-3; a possible D gene is TRBD1 (5 bases). The CDR3 has 14 residues. V lost 10 bases and J lost 0, with 14 bases in between. Germline V gene sequence: CDR1 ENHRY, CDR2 SYGVKD. The CDR3, as DNA: TGTGCCACCCAGGGCGGTCAGAGCACAGATACGCAGTATTTT. Residues: CATQGGQSTDTQYF.

This clonotype was detected a few times. The chain employs TRBV12-3 or TRBV12-4 and TRBJ2-1; maybe TRBD1 (6 bases). Trimming took 6 bases from V and 9 from J, leaving 12 bases between them. This CDR3 spans 12 amino acids. Written as DNA, the CDR3 is TGTGCCAGCAGACTAGTAGGGGGTGAGCAGTTCTTC. Translating gives CASRLVGGEQFF.

In nucleotides, the CDR3 is TGTGCCAGCATGAGGGCAGTCAATCAGCCCCAGCATTTT. It codes for CASMRAVNQPQHF. The chain couples TRBV2 to TRBJ1-5; D gene unclear. Germline values: CDR1 SNHLY, CDR2 FYNNEI. The V gene lost 7 bases and the J gene lost 3 bases, with 10 bases spanning the gap. CDR3 size: 13 residues.

This chain joins TRBV28 and TRBJ2-1; TRBD2 might be the D (6 bases). V was clipped by 5 bases and J by 5 bases, with 16 bases between them. The CDR3 loop spans 15 amino acids. CDR1 is MDHEN and CDR2 is SYDVKM in the germline V gene. This CDR3 reads CASSPPGTSHNEQFF. The DNA of the CDR3 is TGTGCCAGCAGTCCCCCTGGTACTAGCCACAATGAGCAGTTCTTC.

The chain is built from TRBV24-1 and TRBJ2-5; D perhaps matches TRBD1 (5 bases). There are 15 residues in the CDR3. The germline V gene has CDR1 KGHDR and CDR2 SFDVKD. V lost 5 bases, J lost 0 bases, and 12 bases lay in between. CDR3 loop: CATSGWAGYQETQYF. The CDR3 nucleotides are TGTGCCACCAGTGGATGGGCAGGGTACCAAGAGACCCAGTACTTC.

This sequence joins TRBV24-1 and TRBJ2-2; tentatively, D is TRBD2 (6 bases). CDR3 length equals 17 residues. Germline values: CDR1 KGHDR, CDR2 SFDVKD. Between the trimmed V and J ends, which lost 3 bases and 6 bases, there was a span of 19 bases. The CDR3 spells CATSDHAGPILPGELFF. In DNA form, the CDR3 reads TGTGCCACCAGTGATCACGCGGGACCCATTCTTCCCGGGGAGCTGTTTTTT.

This clonotype has only a few counts. The rearrangement uses TRBV5-1 and TRBJ2-3; no clear D. V lost 7 bases to trimming and J lost 5 bases, with 14 bases between them. The CDR3 has 13 residues. From germline, CDR1 is SGHRS and CDR2 YFSETQ. The CDR3 DNA follows: TGCGCCAGCGCCCATGGAGCGATAGATACGCAGTATTTT. It codes for CASAHGAIDTQYF. Combining the CDR3 with reference TRBV5-1 and TRBJ2-3 gives the whole variable domain KAGVTQTPRYLIKTRGQQVTLSCSPISGHRSVSWYQQTPGQGLQFLFEYFSETQRNKGNFPGRFSGRQFSNSRSEMNVSTLELGDSALYLCASAHGAIDTQYFGPGTRLTVL.

This clonotype was recorded only once. This chain joins TRBV4-1 and TRBJ2-1, with D maybe TRBD2 (5 bases). The CDR3 has 15 amino acids. Germline V gene data show CDR1 as MGHRA and CDR2 as YSYEKL. V shed 1 base and J shed 5 bases, with 12 bases lying between them. The CDR3 nucleotides are TGCGCCAGCAGCCAAGTGGCGGACTGGAACAATGAGCAGTTCTTC. This translates into CASSQVADWNNEQFF.

This clonotype was counted between two and nine times. The rearrangement joins TRBV9 to TRBJ2-1; D tentatively fits TRBD1 or TRBD2 (5 bases each). The germline V and J ends were trimmed by 4 bases and 4 bases, with 18 bases remaining between them. The CDR3 covers 16 residues. Germline V gene sequence: CDR1 SGDLS, CDR2 YYNGEE. CDR3 DNA sequence: TGTGCCAGCAGCCCCCCCGGGGCCAGGGCTTACAATGAGCAGTTCTTC. Protein sequence: CASSPPGARAYNEQFF.

This clonotype was seen at least ten times. CDR3 sequence reads: CASRKEALGAFF. CDR3 DNA sequence: TGTGCCAGCAGGAAGGAGGCACTGGGAGCTTTCTTT. The rearrangement links TRBV2 to TRBJ1-1; D is unclear. Trimming stripped 6 bases from V and 10 bases from J, with 15 bases between. This CDR3 spans 12 amino acids. Germline V lookup: CDR1 SNHLY, CDR2 FYNNEI.

The chain employs TRBV11-2 and TRBJ1-1, with unresolved D. The CDR3 covers 14 residues. Germline V gene data show CDR1 as SGHAT and CDR2 as FQNNGV. Trimming removed 2 bases at V and 5 bases at J, with 12 bases between. The CDR3 coding sequence is TGTGCCAGCAGCTTACAGGAGGGAGGGACTGAAGCTTTCTTT. It codes for CASSLQEGGTEAFF.

This clonotype appeared a few times. This chain links TRBV9 with TRBJ1-6, with D possibly matching TRBD1 (6 bases). The CDR3 length is 16 residues. CDR1 is SGDLS, CDR2 YYNGEE, per germline. Trimming removed 2 bases at V and 10 bases at J, with 19 bases between. The CDR3 DNA reads TGTGCCAGCAGCGTGGGCCCGGGACAAAAGGTCTCACCCCTCCACTTT. Protein sequence: CASSVGPGQKVSPLHF.

The sample holds many counts of this clonotype. V is TRBV20-1 and J is TRBJ2-5; no clear D gene. V was shortened by 5 bases and J by 1 base, with 8 bases between the two germline ends. This CDR3 is built from 12 residues. Germline V gives CDR1 DFQATT, CDR2 SNEGSKA (reference sequence). CDR3 DNA: TGCAGTGCTGCTGACACCCAAGAGACCCAGTACTTC. The encoded protein is CSAADTQETQYF.

This clonotype was seen only a few times. The gene calls are TRBV3-1 and TRBJ2-2, with TRBD2 as a possible D gene (5 bases). This CDR3 contains 15 residues. CDR1 is LGHDT and CDR2 is YNNKEL in the germline V gene (reference sequence). V was clipped by 5 bases and J by 4 bases, with 14 bases between them. CDR3 coding DNA: TGTGCCAGCAGCGGGTGGGGAGAACCCACCGGGGAGCTGTTTTTT. Translation gives CASSGWGEPTGELFF.